This passage covers 11 T cell receptor beta chains from one sample sequenced in a study of cytomegalovirus exposure and HLA in healthy donors. PCR involved 60 Vbeta and 13 Jbeta primers. Generated by immunoSEQ multiplex PCR, the TCRdb table keeps only in-frame clones and is missing some. Of under 150,000 clones in the sample, around 80% were seen once. Sequenced material: PBMCs. Receptors originate from a man between 18 and 29 years old in good health and CMV-seronegative.

This chain uses TRBV30 with TRBJ1-1, with 8 bases identical to TRBD1. The J segment lost 1 base and the V segment lost 5 bases, leaving 9 bases of the junction unmatched. Looked up from germline, CDR1 is GTSNPN and CDR2 is SVGIG (reference sequence). CDR3 length: 15 residues. CDR3 sequence: CAWDPRDRWNTEAFF. The DNA of the CDR3 is TGTGCCTGGGACCCAAGGGACAGGTGGAACACTGAAGCTTTCTTT. Together with reference TRBV30 and TRBJ1-1, the CDR3 gives the full variable domain: SQTIHQWPATLVQPVGSPLSLECTVEGTSNPNLYWYRQAAGRGLQLLFYSVGIGQISSEVPQNLSASRPQDRQFILSSKKLLLSDSGFYLCAWDPRDRWNTEAFFGQGTRLTVV.

This clone was seen just once. This chain links TRBV6-1 with TRBJ2-5; 7 nucleotides agree with TRBD2. Germline V lookup: CDR1 MNHNS, CDR2 SASEGT. Unmatched junction bases numbered 8, after V lost 8 bases and J lost 5 bases. The CDR3 length is 13 residues. DNA for the CDR3: TGTGCCAGCGGGGGGGACCCCGTGGAGACCCAGTACTTC. The encoded protein is CASGGDPVETQYF.

This clone turned up a few times. The V and J genes are TRBV10-3 and TRBJ1-5; unclear D gene. CDR3 length: 13 residues. V shed 0 bases and J shed 7 bases, with 7 bases lying between them. Per the germline V gene, CDR1 is ENHRY and CDR2 is SYGVKD. CDR3 nucleotide sequence: TGTGCCATCAGTGAGTCGACGGGACAGCCCCAGCATTTT. It encodes CAISESTGQPQHF.

The chain has TRBV2 and TRBJ2-3; 8 bases are a match to TRBD2. The germline V gene encodes CDR1 SNHLY and CDR2 FYNNEI. V lost 7 bases, J lost 4 bases, and 7 bases stayed unmatched. This CDR3 spans 14 amino acids. The CDR3 sequence: CASNPGLAPDTQYF. DNA of the CDR3: TGTGCCAGCAACCCAGGACTAGCCCCAGATACGCAGTATTTT.

The rearrangement joins TRBV6-5 to TRBJ2-7; D is possibly TRBD1 (5 bases). The CDR3 has 15 amino acids. The V end was cut by 6 bases, the J end by 2 bases, with 17 bases between. CDR1 is MNHEY, CDR2 SVGAGI, per germline. CDR3 residues: CASSHQGAGPYEQYF. The CDR3 region has the DNA TGTGCCAGCAGCCACCAAGGAGCAGGGCCCTACGAGCAGTACTTC.

This CDR3 reads CATTGRDRGSYNSPLHF. The DNA of the CDR3 is TGTGCCACCACGGGACGGGACAGGGGGTCCTATAATTCACCCCTCCACTTT. The chain couples TRBV27 to TRBJ1-6; 11 bases are shared with TRBD1. V shed 10 bases, J shed 1 base, and the junction held 9 bases outside the gene matches. Germline CDR1 and CDR2: MNHEY and SMNVEV (reference sequence). The CDR3 contains 17 residues.

The rearrangement uses TRBV7-7 and TRBJ2-5; possible D gene TRBD1, 5 bases. This CDR3 contains 13 residues. Germline CDR1 is SSHAT and CDR2 is FNYEAQ (reference sequence). V was clipped by 2 bases and J by 3 bases, with 7 bases between them. For the CDR3, the DNA is TGTGCCAGCAGCTTATCACAGGAAGAGACCCAGTACTTC. As protein: CASSLSQEETQYF.

This sequence joins TRBV11-3 and TRBJ2-3, with D possibly TRBD2 on 5 matching bases. Germline values: CDR1 SGHNT, CDR2 YENEEA. This CDR3 comprises 14 residues. Trimming removed 2 bases from V and 0 bases from J, with 6 bases in between. DNA of the CDR3: TGTGCCAGCAGCTTATTAGCGAGCACAGATACGCAGTATTTT. Its protein product is CASSLLASTDTQYF.

This rearrangement joins TRBV5-6 to TRBJ2-7; TRBD1 matches 8 bases. This CDR3 is 14 amino acids long. CDR1 SGHDT and CDR2 YYEEEE come from the germline V gene. The V segment lost 5 bases and the J segment 3 bases; nucleotides outside the gene matches: 7. CDR3 DNA: TGTGCCAGCAGTTACGGACAGGGCCGCTACGAGCAGTACTTC. Its protein product is CASSYGQGRYEQYF.

J is TRBJ2-5 and V is TRBV5-4; 11 bases line up with TRBD2. CDR1 SGHNT and CDR2 YYREEE come from the germline V gene (reference sequence). This CDR3 has 14 residues. V shed 10 bases and J 2 bases; nucleotides not matched to a gene: 7. CDR3 DNA sequence: TGTGCCGGGGGACTAGCGGACCTACAAGAGACCCAGTACTTC. Its translation: CAGGLADLQETQYF.

This sequence joins TRBV28 and TRBJ2-3, with 7 bases lining up with TRBD2. The CDR3 length is 10 residues. Germline CDR1 MDHEN, CDR2 SYDVKM. This CDR3 reads CGAGTDTQYF. CDR3 coding DNA: TGTGGAGCGGGGACAGATACGCAGTATTTT.